The 16 T cell receptor beta chains listed next were all sequenced from one sample in a study of tumor-infiltrating lymphocytes in primary liver carcinoma. A primer in the constant region served to generate TCR beta cDNA from 450 to 600 ng of total RNA. What produced the TCR beta libraries was three nested multiplex PCR rounds using slightly modified ARM-PCR. Researchers ran the first two PCR rounds for roughly 10 cycles each with TRBV1-TRBV30 forward primers and a C-beta reverse primer. TCRdb ran MiXCR on the multiplex PCR reads and lists one entry per CDR3 protein. Of around 56,000 distinct CDR3 sequences in the sample, 71% are singletons; the top ten hold around 50%. Unsorted bulk tissue, about 19-31 mg of it, served as the source for co-extraction of RNA and DNA. The specimen was liver tumor tissue from sampling region 2. Subset specified: tumor region T2, inferior pole. These receptors were collected from a man between 40 and 49 years old with primary liver carcinoma and hepatitis B virus infection.

For this clonotype: At one of its ends the junction is not consistent with the germline gene, which may arise from a read error. The chain links TRBV2 to TRBJ2-7; D call uncertain. The CDR3 contains 14 residues. The V gene's germline CDR1 is SNHLY and CDR2 FYNNEI. This CDR3 is CTSSKVRASDEQYF. In nucleotides, the CDR3 is TGTACCAGCAGCAAAGTAAGGGCCTCGGACGAGCAGTACTTC.

The CDR3 bases are TGCGCCAGCAGCCAAGATCCCGTGACAGGGGGTTCCTCCGAGGCCAACGTCCTGACTTTC. Its translation is CASSQDPVTGGSSEANVLTF. The rearrangement uses TRBV4-1 and TRBJ2-6, with 9 bases lining up with TRBD1. V gave up 0 bases and J gave up 6 bases; unmatched junction bases: 15. There are 20 residues in the CDR3. Germline V gene lookup returns CDR1 MGHRA and CDR2 YSYEKL.

As regards this clonotype: This sequence may be a read error, since a much larger clone differs from it by one base. CDR3 residues: CASSQSESPLHF. In DNA form, the CDR3 reads TGCGCCAGCAGCCAGTCGGAATCACCCCTCCACTTT. The genes are TRBV4-1 and TRBJ1-6, with no clear D. CDR1 is MGHRA and CDR2 is YSYEKL in the germline V gene. Trimming left V 3 bases short and J 10 bases short, with 7 bases between. There are 12 residues in the CDR3.

There are a few counts of this clonotype. V gene TRBV6-2 or TRBV6-3 combines with J gene TRBJ2-7, with D possibly being TRBD2 (5 bases). The V end was cut by 0 bases, the J end by 1 base, with 13 bases between. Germline V gives CDR1 MNHEY, CDR2 SVGEGT. The CDR3 runs 16 residues. The CDR3 DNA reads as TGTGCCAGCAGTTACTCGAGTATCGACTATTCCTACGAGCAGTACTTC. Encoded protein: CASSYSSIDYSYEQYF.

This clonotype was counted only a few times. A read error may produce the germline difference seen at one junction end. The chain employs TRBV6-1 and TRBJ2-5; possibly TRBD2 for D (5 bases). CDR1 MNHNS and CDR2 SASEGT come from the germline V gene. This CDR3 has 14 residues. The CDR3 spells CASSGGGGGETQYF. The CDR3 DNA sequence: TGTGCCAGCAGTGGTGGAGGCGGTGGGGAGACCCAATACTTC.

This clonotype was seen more than once but under ten times. Compared with germline, one end of the junction differs, possibly owing to a read error. The rearrangement uses TRBV6-6 and TRBJ1-6; tentative D call: TRBD1 (5 bases). CDR1 is MNHNY and CDR2 is SVGAGI in the germline V gene (reference sequence). This CDR3 contains 15 residues. CDR3 in amino acids: CASRPSQGVNSPLHF. The CDR3 DNA sequence: TGTGCAAGCAGACCCTCGCAGGGTGTTAATTCACCCCTCCACTTT.

A remark on this clonotype: A much larger clone sits a single nucleotide away, making a read error possible. The V gene is TRBV25-1, the J gene TRBJ2-5; TRBD2 agrees at 12 bases. Germline-derived CDR1 and CDR2 are MGHDK and SYGVNS. The CDR3 loop spans 16 amino acids. V shed 6 bases, J shed 4 bases, and the junction held 9 bases outside the gene matches. For the CDR3, the DNA is TGTGCCAGCAGATCGACTAGCGGGAGCTCTCGAGAGACCCAGTACTTC. It is translated as CASRSTSGSSRETQYF.

V usage is TRBV6-2 or TRBV6-3 and J usage is TRBJ2-1; no firm D call. From germline, CDR1 is MNHEY and CDR2 SVGEGT. The CDR3 extends over 14 amino acids. V lost 7 bases and J 5 bases, leaving 15 bases between the germline ends. CDR3 in amino acids: CASNTLIFHNEQFF. CDR3 coding DNA: TGTGCCAGCAACACACTAATATTCCACAATGAGCAGTTCTTC.

A remark on this clonotype: In this CDR3 the conserved last residue, phenylalanine or tryptophan, is missing, so a read error is likely. The J gene is TRBJ1-2, the V gene TRBV12-3 or TRBV12-4, with D possibly matching TRBD1 (5 bases). The CDR3 loop spans 13 amino acids. V gave up 3 bases and J gave up 5 bases, with 10 bases separating them. In DNA, the CDR3 is TGTGCCAGCAGTTTCCAGGGCTCATATGGCTACACCTTA. Translating gives CASSFQGSYGYTL.

To note about this clonotype: One end of the junction fails to match germline, which may point to a read error. The chain couples TRBV12-3 or TRBV12-4 to TRBJ2-7; D is possibly TRBD2 (5 bases). This CDR3 is built from 14 residues. In DNA, the CDR3 is TGTGCCAGCAGTTTGAGTGGGAGCTCCTACGAGCTGTACTTC. Amino acid sequence: CASSLSGSSYELYF.

This chain joins TRBV30 and TRBJ2-7; either TRBD1 or TRBD2 may supply D (5 bases each). From germline, CDR1 is GTSNPN and CDR2 SVGIG (reference sequence). CDR3 length equals 12 residues. CDR3 loop: CAWSVRDHEQYV. In nucleotides, the CDR3 is TGTGCCTGGAGCGTCAGGGACCACGAACAGTACGTC.

A note on this clonotype: Lacking the conserved final phenylalanine or tryptophan, this CDR3 likely reflects a read error. V and J are TRBV7-8 and TRBJ2-7; D unresolved. The CDR3 consists of 13 residues. Germline lookup yields CDR1 SGHVS and CDR2 FQNEAQ. The CDR3 nucleotides are TGCGCAAGCAGCTTGGGCCTGGTGGAGGAGCAGTACATC. This gives the protein CASSLGLVEEQYI.

This clonotype was counted many times. The chain employs TRBV12-3 or TRBV12-4 and TRBJ2-1; 8 nucleotides align to TRBD2. The CDR3 runs 15 residues. V was clipped by 5 bases and J by 7 bases; unmatched bases: 10. The CDR3 bases are TGTGCCAGCAGTCTTACGGGAGGGCCCGCAAATGAGCAGTTCTTC. This translates into CASSLTGGPANEQFF.

A word on this clonotype: The CDR3 end shows no conserved phenylalanine or tryptophan, and so a read error is likely. The DNA is omitted, as the CDR3 cannot be located on it reliably, and the CDR3 follows TCRdb's listing. The chain joins TRBV11-2 to TRBJ2-5. Germline V lookup: CDR1 SGHAT, CDR2 FQNNGV. Including both end residues, the CDR3 is 13 amino acids long. This CDR3 is CASRFNSQETHYL.

The CDR3 bases are TGTGCCAGTAGCGGTCAGAGGGCAATCGGGGAGACCCAGTACTTC. It translates to CASSGQRAIGETQYF. The chain is built from TRBV5-4 and TRBJ2-5; weak D call: TRBD2 (6 bases). Germline CDR1 reads SGHNT; CDR2 reads YYREEE (reference sequence). This CDR3 contains 15 residues. The V gene lost 8 bases and the J gene lost 5 bases, with 22 bases spanning the gap.

In this sample, this clonotype turned up a few times. The V and J genes are TRBV11-2 and TRBJ1-1, with D possibly being TRBD1 (6 bases). This CDR3 region has 15 residues. Looked up from germline, CDR1 is SGHAT and CDR2 is FQNNGV. Trimming took 9 bases from V and 5 from J, leaving 22 bases between them. CDR3 DNA: TGTGCCAGTAGAGATTTTGGGGGCGCCTTTACTGAAGCTTTCTTT. This codes for CASRDFGGAFTEAFF.